Below, 13 T cell receptor beta chains from the same sample are listed, as sequenced in a study of T cells in Graves' hyperthyroidism and ophthalmopathy. Amplification of TCR beta CDR3 regions used RNA as the template. TCR CDR3 regions were first amplified by RT-PCR with HTBI primers. TCRdb re-derived calls from the multiplex PCR reads in MiXCR, one entry per CDR3 protein. The data hold 300,000 to 400,000 distinct CDR3 sequences, with 21% observed a single time. Sequences were obtained from blood. These receptors were taken from a woman between 50 and 59 years old with Graves' hyperthyroidism.

This chain links TRBV3-1 with TRBJ2-1, with 13 positions matching TRBD2. The germline CDR1 and CDR2 sequences are LGHDT and YNNKEL (reference sequence). The CDR3 covers 15 residues. After removal of 0 bases from V and 7 bases from J, the junction contained 0 bases not matched to a gene. The CDR3 coding sequence is TGTGCCAGCAGCCAAGAACTAGCGGGGGGGAATGAGCAGTTCTTC. The encoded protein is CASSQELAGGNEQFF.

This clonotype was picked up a small number of times. The junction does not match germline at one end; this may be a read error. V is TRBV12-3 or TRBV12-4 and J is TRBJ2-7; possibly TRBD1 for D (5 bases). CDR3 length equals 16 residues. In DNA, the CDR3 is TGTGCCAGCAGTTTATCCCAGGGTCAAGGAACCTACGAGCGGTACTTC. Encoded protein: CASSLSQGQGTYERYF.

This clonotype has a count of ten or more. The gene calls are TRBV20-1 and TRBJ2-5, with no clear D. Per the germline V gene, CDR1 is DFQATT and CDR2 is SNEGSKA (reference sequence). The CDR3 sequence is 12 residues long. V lost 3 bases and J 5 bases, leaving 10 bases between the germline ends. The CDR3 is CSASGPRETQYF. In DNA, the CDR3 is TGCAGTGCTAGTGGGCCAAGGGAGACCCAGTACTTC.

This clonotype was recorded at least ten times. The chain recombines TRBV28 with TRBJ1-1; D gene uncertain. The CDR3 sequence is 16 residues long. Germline values: CDR1 MDHEN, CDR2 SYDVKM. V shed 10 bases and J shed 2 bases, with 23 bases lying between them. The CDR3 DNA sequence: TGTGCCACCTTCGCCCCTCCCCCTACTAGTAACACTGAAGCTTTCTTT. The encoded protein is CATFAPPPTSNTEAFF.

This clonotype has at least ten counts. This rearrangement joins TRBV3-1 to TRBJ2-7, with 7 positions matching TRBD2. The V segment lost 1 base and the J segment 3 bases; nucleotides outside the gene matches: 12. The CDR3 contains 17 residues. Germline CDR1 and CDR2: LGHDT and YNNKEL (reference sequence). CDR3 protein: CASSQVGEGRFYYEQYF. The CDR3 DNA follows: TGTGCCAGCAGCCAAGTGGGGGAGGGCCGGTTCTACTACGAGCAGTACTTC.

The chain joins TRBV6-1 to TRBJ1-4; D is perhaps TRBD1 (5 bases). The CDR3 runs to 15 residues. Germline CDR1 is MNHNS and CDR2 is SASEGT. V was clipped by 6 bases and J by 5 bases, with 16 bases between them. The CDR3 here is CASSLDKSLNEKLFF. DNA for the CDR3: TGTGCCAGCAGCTTGGACAAAAGCTTGAATGAAAAACTGTTTTTT.

This clonotype occurred a few times. The genes are TRBV6-1 and TRBJ1-4; D remains ambiguous. The CDR3 has 15 amino acids. The V gene's germline CDR1 is MNHNS and CDR2 SASEGT. V was clipped by 5 bases and J by 1 base, with 11 bases between them. CDR3 sequence reads: CASSPFRRTNEKLFF. DNA for the CDR3: TGTGCCAGCAGTCCCTTTCGCCGAACTAATGAAAAACTGTTTTTT.

This clonotype has just a few counts. The V gene is TRBV12-3 or TRBV12-4, the J gene TRBJ1-5, with D uncertain. The V and J ends lost 6 bases and 4 bases respectively, with 13 bases between them. The CDR3 is 14 residues long. The CDR3 coding sequence is TGTGCCAGCAGCCGTGGCAGAAGAAATCAGCCCCAGCATTTT. This translates into CASSRGRRNQPQHF.

In this sample, this clonotype turned up a few times. The chain couples TRBV6-1 to TRBJ1-5; TRBD1 matches at 10 bases. The germline CDR1 and CDR2 sequences are MNHNS and SASEGT. Trimming at V came to 6 bases and at J to 4 bases, leaving 6 bases not matched to a gene. CDR3 length: 15 residues. The CDR3 region is CASRDRGKGNQPQHF. The CDR3 nucleotides are TGTGCCAGCAGGGACAGGGGGAAAGGAAATCAGCCCCAGCATTTT.

This clonotype was seen ten or more times. DNA of the CDR3: TGTGCCAGCAGCTTAACTGGGGGCCAGAGCACTGAAGCTTTCTTT. Translated, it gives CASSLTGGQSTEAFF. V and J are TRBV7-3 and TRBJ1-1, with a possible D match to TRBD1 (6 bases). Deletions cut 0 bases from V and 4 bases from J, with 12 bases between. Germline lookup yields CDR1 SGHTA and CDR2 FQGTGA. CDR3 length equals 15 residues.

The table lists this clonotype with many counts. The chain recombines TRBV10-3 with TRBJ1-6, with D perhaps matching TRBD1 (6 bases). Trimming removed 0 bases at V and 7 bases at J, with 10 bases between. The CDR3 is 15 residues long. Germline V CDR1 and CDR2: ENHRY, SYGVKD. The CDR3 loop reads CAISESTGQNSPLHF. The DNA of the CDR3 is TGTGCCATCAGTGAGTCGACCGGACAGAATTCACCCCTCCACTTT.

There are many counts of this clonotype. The CDR3 DNA reads as TGCGCCAGCAGCCGAATAGCGGGGGGTTTAAATGAGCAGTTCTTC. Translating it yields CASSRIAGGLNEQFF. The chain is built from TRBV5-1 and TRBJ2-1; 10 nucleotides match TRBD2. The germline V gene encodes CDR1 SGHRS and CDR2 YFSETQ. V lost 4 bases, J lost 7 bases, and 8 bases stayed unmatched. The CDR3 runs 15 residues.

V and J are TRBV6-5 and TRBJ2-6; 8 nucleotides line up with TRBD1. This CDR3 has 20 amino acids. Germline lookup yields CDR1 MNHEY and CDR2 SVGAGI. Germline trimming cut 1 base from V and 2 bases from J; bases unmatched to any gene: 13. CDR3 nucleotides: TGTGCCAGCAGTTACTACATGAGGGACAGGAAAAGCCCTGGGGCCAACGTCCTGACTTTC. As protein: CASSYYMRDRKSPGANVLTF.